This TCR beta chain is from a study of T cells after yellow fever vaccination (dated by TCRdb to the late 2010s). Study-wide context: The SMART-Seq v4 Ultra Low Input RNA kit was used to prepare libraries from fractions with low cell numbers. Blood was collected at multiple timepoints before and after primary and secondary immunization, and bulk PBMC replicates and cell subsets were isolated. Two healthy male donors, one aged 18 to 30 and one aged 30 to 39 years, were included in the cohort. Bulk TCR alpha and beta repertoires were sequenced longitudinally to track T-cell clones before and after primary and booster YFV17D yellow fever vaccination.

This clonotype has ten or more counts. No much larger clone exists at a distance of one base, and base qualities are not known. The treatment or condition label, read with the paper, signifies: live attenuated yellow fever vaccine strain. A standard Ficoll-Paque protocol was used to isolate PBMCs from peripheral blood. Epitope-specific CD8 T cells were sorted using a dextramer loaded with the yellow fever NS4B epitope peptide, with anti-CD3 and anti-CD8 staining. TriZol was used to extract RNA from bulk PBMCs, from CD4 and CD8 fractions, and from dextramer-positive and dextramer-negative fractions. Overall results and qualifications from the work: After the booster, most clones that had expanded after primary vaccination were detected again (around 96% of CD4 and around nine tenths of CD8), suggesting broad maintenance of memory. A small share of clonotypes occurred in both CD4 and CD8 compartments, likely arising from convergent recombination. Computational filtering was required because FACS-sorted repertoires could contain abundant contaminating clonotypes from the bulk population. The study included only a couple of donors, which limits how far the findings can be generalized. The secondary T-cell response was found to be weaker but faster than the primary response, with a peak reached on day 5 rather than on day 15.

TCR cDNA was synthesized by 5'RACE template switching, through which a universal primer site and unique molecular identifiers were introduced. cDNA synthesis was primed from both the TCR alpha and TCR beta constant segments. Two PCR steps were used to amplify libraries, with sample barcodes and sequencing adapters being added in the second step. Sequencing of the libraries was done on either Illumina HiSeq 2500 (2x100 bp) or NovaSeq (2x150 bp). As for the authors' bioinformatics: MIGEC handled demultiplexing of reads and collapsing into UMI consensus sequences, while MiXCR performed V(D)J alignment. Using edgeR on replicate PBMC samples, clonotypes were called vaccine-responding if FDR was below 0.01 and the log2 fold change was above 5 up to day 15. CD4 or CD8 identity was assigned to each bulk clonotype according to whether the clonotype was present at higher abundance in the sequenced CD4 repertoire or the sequenced CD8 repertoire. A clonotype counted as NS4B-specific if enriched at least 10-fold in dextramer-positive versus dextramer-negative fractions, with CD4-biased clonotypes left out. TCRdb reanalyzed the raw reads on its own, using fastp at Q25 for trimming and MiXCR for clone calling, and kept in-frame beta chains. Rows matching on CDR3 protein sequence are summarized as one entry with the most common DNA and genes. In this record, the V and J calls reflect TCRdb's handling and not the investigators' own analysis. Counted in this sample were 40,000 or so distinct CDR3 sequences; approximately 6.3% of them appeared once. Approximately 16% of the sample is in the top ten clones.

As encoded in the germline V gene (reference sequence), CDR1 is DFQATT while CDR2 is SNEGSKA. Ends trimmed: V by 6 bases, J by 3 bases; bases unmatched to a gene: 11. Including the terminal cysteine and phenylalanine, the CDR3 comprises 15 residues. Just CDR3 DNA is preserved here, 45 bases in frame from base 1. This clonotype was obtained from a man aged 25 to 40 who received the YFV17D yellow fever vaccine. The sequence links TRBV20-1 to TRBJ2-3, and TRBD2 aligns with 8 junction nucleotides. Sequences were derived from CD8+ T cells not binding an NS4B(214-222) dextramer, sorted from PBMCs, sampled 45 days after the yellow fever booster vaccination. The cell subset or site label, read with the paper, signifies: NS4B epitope dextramer-negative CD8 T cells. The CDR3 amino acid sequence is: CSAPDPSGGTDTQYF. The bases are TGCAGTGCCCCAGACCCAAGCGGGGGTACAGATACGCAGTATTTT.